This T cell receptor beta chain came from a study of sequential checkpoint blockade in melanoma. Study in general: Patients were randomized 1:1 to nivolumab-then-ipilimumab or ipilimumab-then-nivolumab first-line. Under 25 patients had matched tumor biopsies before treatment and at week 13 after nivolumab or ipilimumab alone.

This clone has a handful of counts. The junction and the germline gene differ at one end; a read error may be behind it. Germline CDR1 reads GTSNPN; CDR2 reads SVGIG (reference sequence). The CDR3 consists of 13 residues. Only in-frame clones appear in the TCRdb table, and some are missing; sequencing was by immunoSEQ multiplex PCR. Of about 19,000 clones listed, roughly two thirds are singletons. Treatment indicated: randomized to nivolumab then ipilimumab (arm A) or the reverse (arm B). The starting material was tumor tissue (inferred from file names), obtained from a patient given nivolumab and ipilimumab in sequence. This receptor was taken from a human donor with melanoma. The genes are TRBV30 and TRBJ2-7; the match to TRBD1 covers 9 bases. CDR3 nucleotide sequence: TGTGCCTGGAGTGTATCCCCACAGGGGGCTAAGGACTTC. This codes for CAWSVSPQGAKDF.